Listed here are 8 T cell receptor beta chains from one sample, sequenced in a study of cytotoxic CD8 clonotypes in ibrutinib-treated CLL. Libraries were prepared by immunoSEQ multiplex PCR; TCRdb keeps only in-frame clonotypes and omits some of them. The sample consists of about 300,000 clones, 70% to 80% of them appearing once. The sequences come from PBMCs, collected at disease progression, from a patient treated with ibrutinib. These receptors were obtained from a human donor with chronic lymphocytic leukemia.

The chain recombines TRBV5-4 with TRBJ2-7, with no clear D. The CDR3 totals 12 residues. V gave up 1 base and J gave up 7 bases, with 9 bases separating them. CDR1 SGHNT and CDR2 YYREEE come from the germline V gene (reference sequence). The CDR3 sequence is CASSLRPREQYF. The CDR3 DNA is TGTGCCAGCAGCTTGAGGCCCAGGGAGCAGTACTTC.

CDR3 loop: CATSNRDIGLGNEQFF. CDR3 nucleotides: TGTGCCACCAGCAACCGGGACATCGGTTTAGGAAATGAGCAGTTCTTC. This rearrangement joins TRBV15 to TRBJ2-1; possible D gene TRBD1, 6 bases. CDR1 is LNHNV, CDR2 YYDKDF, per germline (reference sequence). The CDR3 length is 16 residues. Trimming removed 4 bases at V and 7 bases at J, with 20 bases between.

The chain joins TRBV5-5 to TRBJ2-7, with D possibly TRBD1 on 6 matching bases. The CDR3 runs to 14 residues. V shed 0 bases and J shed 2 bases, with 9 bases lying between them. CDR1 and CDR2 (germline): SGHKS, YYEKEE (reference sequence). CDR3 sequence: CASSLVTGTYEQYF. The DNA of the CDR3 is TGTGCCAGCAGCTTGGTTACAGGGACCTACGAGCAGTACTTC.

CDR3 nucleotides: TGTGCCAGCAATTCCAGGGATGGCTATGGCTACACCTTC. Protein: CASNSRDGYGYTF. The chain couples TRBV6-5 to TRBJ1-2; TRBD1 is a possible D gene (5 bases). Germline loops: CDR1 MNHEY, CDR2 SVGAGI. Trimming shortened V by 7 bases and J by 4 bases, and 13 bases separated the two germline ends. CDR3 size: 13 residues.

This rearrangement joins TRBV7-2 to TRBJ2-5; D may match TRBD1 or TRBD2 (6 bases each). Trimming took off 1 base at V and 1 base at J, with 10 bases between the two ends. The CDR3 spans 15 residues. The germline gives CDR1 SGHTA, CDR2 FQGNSA. This CDR3 reads CASSLVGGIQETQYF. In DNA, the CDR3 is TGTGCCAGCAGCTTAGTAGGGGGGATCCAAGAGACCCAGTACTTC.

This chain joins TRBV6-5 and TRBJ2-7, with D maybe TRBD1 (6 bases). The germline gives CDR1 MNHEY, CDR2 SVGAGI. Trimming pared 7 bases from V and 1 base from J, leaving 14 bases between. The length of the CDR3 is 14 residues. The CDR3 nucleotides read TGTGCCAGCACTCGGGCAGGGGATTCCTACGAGCAGTACTTC. Translation: CASTRAGDSYEQYF.

This chain links TRBV5-4 with TRBJ2-5; D remains unclear. The CDR3 sequence is 18 residues long. CDR1 and CDR2 from the germline V gene are SGHNT and YYREEE (reference sequence). Trimming removed 3 bases at V and 1 base at J, with 22 bases between. The CDR3 region is CASSSSQQRPKIQETQYF. The CDR3 bases are TGTGCCAGCAGCTCGTCACAACAGAGACCTAAAATCCAAGAGACCCAGTACTTC.

The V call is TRBV29-1, the J call TRBJ1-2; the D is unclear. The CDR3 sequence is 11 residues long. Trimming removed 7 bases from V and 7 bases from J, with 13 bases in between. CDR1 is SQVTM, CDR2 ANQGSEA, per germline. CDR3 region: CSAPGLAGYTF. CDR3 DNA: TGCAGCGCTCCCGGGCTAGCTGGCTACACCTTC.